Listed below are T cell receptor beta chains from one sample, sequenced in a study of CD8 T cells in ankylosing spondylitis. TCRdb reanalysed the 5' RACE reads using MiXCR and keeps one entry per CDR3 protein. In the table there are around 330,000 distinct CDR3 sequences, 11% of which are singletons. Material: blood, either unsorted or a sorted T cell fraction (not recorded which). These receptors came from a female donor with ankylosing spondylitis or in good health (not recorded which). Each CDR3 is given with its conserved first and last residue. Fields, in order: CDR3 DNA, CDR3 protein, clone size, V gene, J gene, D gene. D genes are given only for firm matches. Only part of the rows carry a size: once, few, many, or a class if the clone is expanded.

cdr3_nt: TGTGCCAGCAGCCTGAGGGGAGGTGGTTTGGGTGAAAAACTGTTTTTT
cdr3_aa: CASSLRGGGLGEKLFF
clone_size: few
v_call: TRBV5-5
j_call: TRBJ1-4
d_call: .

cdr3_nt: TGCGCCAGCAGCTGGCTTCAGGGGACAGATACGCAGTATTTT
cdr3_aa: CASSWLQGTDTQYF
clone_size: many
v_call: TRBV5-1
j_call: TRBJ2-3
d_call: .

cdr3_nt: TGTGCCAGCAGCTTAGGGGGTCTAGCGGGAGAGGACCAGTACTTC
cdr3_aa: CASSLGGLAGEDQYF
clone_size: .
v_call: TRBV7-8
j_call: TRBJ2-5
d_call: TRBD2

cdr3_nt: TGCGCCAGCAGAATGGACGTTGAGCAGTTCTTC
cdr3_aa: CASRMDVEQFF
clone_size: .
v_call: TRBV5-1
j_call: TRBJ2-1
d_call: .

cdr3_nt: TGTGCCAGCAGTTTTTATTCTGGTGTATTTGGCTATGGCTACACCTTC
cdr3_aa: CASSFYSGVFGYGYTF
clone_size: many
v_call: TRBV28
j_call: TRBJ1-2
d_call: .

cdr3_nt: TGTGCCAGCAGCTTAGTCGGGAGGGCTAATGAGCAGTTCTTC
cdr3_aa: CASSLVGRANEQFF
clone_size: few
v_call: TRBV7-2
j_call: TRBJ2-1
d_call: TRBD2

cdr3_nt: TGTGCCAGCAGCGGATCGTATCTGGGTGTCTCCTACAATGAGCAGTTCTTC
cdr3_aa: CASSGSYLGVSYNEQFF
clone_size: .
v_call: TRBV9
j_call: TRBJ2-1
d_call: .

cdr3_nt: TGCGCCAGCAGCCAAGATCAGTTGGGAGCGGGGGGGTGGGGCGAGCAGTTCTTC
cdr3_aa: CASSQDQLGAGGWGEQFF
clone_size: few
v_call: TRBV4-1
j_call: TRBJ2-1
d_call: TRBD2

cdr3_nt: TGTGCCAGCAGCCAGCGGGTGAGCACAGATACGCAGTATTTT
cdr3_aa: CASSQRVSTDTQYF
clone_size: few
v_call: TRBV7-3
j_call: TRBJ2-3
d_call: .

cdr3_nt: TGTGCCAGCAGCGAAGAACAGGGTTCTCGGGACGAGCAGTACTTC
cdr3_aa: CASSEEQGSRDEQYF
clone_size: .
v_call: TRBV21-1
j_call: TRBJ2-7
d_call: .

cdr3_nt: TGTGCCAGCAGTTTAAACGGGAGGGCCGGTCTCGAGCAGTTCTTC
cdr3_aa: CASSLNGRAGLEQFF
clone_size: many
v_call: TRBV12-3/TRBV12-4
j_call: TRBJ2-1
d_call: TRBD2

cdr3_nt: TGTGCCAGCAGCCTAGGGTACGGGGTGCCCACTGAAGCTTTCTTT
cdr3_aa: CASSLGYGVPTEAFF
clone_size: many
v_call: TRBV7-8
j_call: TRBJ1-1
d_call: .

cdr3_nt: TGCGCCAGCAGCCCTCCCATGAACACCGGGGAGCTGTTTTTT
cdr3_aa: CASSPPMNTGELFF
clone_size: many
v_call: TRBV4-1
j_call: TRBJ2-2
d_call: .

cdr3_nt: TGCGCCAGCAGCCGGTACTTAGAGGGGAACACTGAAGCTTTCTTT
cdr3_aa: CASSRYLEGNTEAFF
clone_size: many
v_call: TRBV5-1
j_call: TRBJ1-1
d_call: .

cdr3_nt: TGTGCCACCGCCGGGACTAGTCAGGTGGAGCAGTTCTTC
cdr3_aa: CATAGTSQVEQFF
clone_size: .
v_call: TRBV24-1
j_call: TRBJ2-1
d_call: TRBD2

cdr3_nt: TGTGCCTGGAGTGTCGGATATTACGAGCAGTACTTC
cdr3_aa: CAWSVGYYEQYF
clone_size: .
v_call: TRBV30
j_call: TRBJ2-7
d_call: .

cdr3_nt: TGCAGTGTCAAGACTAGCGGGAGGGTCGCGGGAAACATTCAGTACTTC
cdr3_aa: CSVKTSGRVAGNIQYF
clone_size: many
v_call: TRBV20-1
j_call: TRBJ2-4
d_call: TRBD2

cdr3_nt: TGTGCCAGCAGCTTAGCCCATGACGGCGTCGGGAAACTGTTTTTT
cdr3_aa: CASSLAHDGVGKLFF
clone_size: .
v_call: TRBV7-6
j_call: TRBJ1-4
d_call: .

cdr3_nt: TGTGTATGCCAAAGAGGTGGCTCTAACGATGACTACACCTTC
cdr3_aa: CVCQRGGSNDDYTF
clone_size: few
v_call: TRBV28
j_call: TRBJ1-2
d_call: .

cdr3_nt: TGCAGCGTCGACTTGATCGGAAGGCAGTTCTTC
cdr3_aa: CSVDLIGRQFF
clone_size: few
v_call: TRBV29-1
j_call: TRBJ2-1
d_call: .

cdr3_nt: TGTGCCAGCAGCCCAATAGCGGGAAAGGGCACAGATACGCAGTATTTT
cdr3_aa: CASSPIAGKGTDTQYF
clone_size: .
v_call: TRBV6-1
j_call: TRBJ2-3
d_call: TRBD2

cdr3_nt: TGTGCCAGCAGCGTAGTACCCGTAGGGGGGAACACTGAAGCTTTCTTT
cdr3_aa: CASSVVPVGGNTEAFF
clone_size: many
v_call: TRBV9
j_call: TRBJ1-1
d_call: .

cdr3_nt: TGCGCCAGCAGCCCCGGGGATGGTTTCGGGCAGTTCTTC
cdr3_aa: CASSPGDGFGQFF
clone_size: many
v_call: TRBV5-1
j_call: TRBJ2-1
d_call: .

cdr3_nt: TGTGCCAGCAGCTTCTCCGGGACAGGGTCCTACGAGCAGTACTTC
cdr3_aa: CASSFSGTGSYEQYF
clone_size: few
v_call: TRBV7-8
j_call: TRBJ2-7
d_call: TRBD1

cdr3_nt: TGCAGTGCCAGTAGACAGGGGGCGGTTGTGGGTGAAGCTTTCTTT
cdr3_aa: CSASRQGAVVGEAFF
clone_size: few
v_call: TRBV20-1
j_call: TRBJ1-1
d_call: TRBD1

cdr3_nt: TGTGCCAGCAGTGGAAAACAGAACACTGAAGCTTTCTTT
cdr3_aa: CASSGKQNTEAFF
clone_size: .
v_call: TRBV6-1
j_call: TRBJ1-1
d_call: .

cdr3_nt: TGTGCCAGCAGCTTAGCGCCCGGCAAGAGATTATACAATGAGCAGTTCTTC
cdr3_aa: CASSLAPGKRLYNEQFF
clone_size: many
v_call: TRBV7-2
j_call: TRBJ2-1
d_call: .

cdr3_nt: TGTGCCACCAACTCCCAGGGGCCGAACACCGGGGAGCTGTTTTTT
cdr3_aa: CATNSQGPNTGELFF
clone_size: many
v_call: TRBV15
j_call: TRBJ2-2
d_call: .

cdr3_nt: TGTGCCAGCATTAGCACCCAACGCAGTAACACCGGGGAGCTGTTTTTT
cdr3_aa: CASISTQRSNTGELFF
clone_size: few
v_call: TRBV28
j_call: TRBJ2-2
d_call: .

cdr3_nt: TGTGCCACCAGTGAGGACACCGGGACTAGCGACCGCCAAGAGACCCAGTACTTC
cdr3_aa: CATSEDTGTSDRQETQYF
clone_size: many
v_call: TRBV24-1
j_call: TRBJ2-5
d_call: TRBD2

cdr3_nt: TGTGCCAGCAGCCAGGTGGCCCCGGGGGGGACGAACACCGGGGAGCTGTTTTTT
cdr3_aa: CASSQVAPGGTNTGELFF
clone_size: .
v_call: TRBV6-8
j_call: TRBJ2-2
d_call: TRBD2

cdr3_nt: TGTGCCACCAGCAGAGATTTGTGGGAGGGCCACACAGATACGCAGTATTTT
cdr3_aa: CATSRDLWEGHTDTQYF
clone_size: .
v_call: TRBV15
j_call: TRBJ2-3
d_call: TRBD2

cdr3_nt: TGTGCCAGCAGCCGGAGACAGGCTTTCTCCTACAATGAGCAGTTCTTC
cdr3_aa: CASSRRQAFSYNEQFF
clone_size: many
v_call: TRBV11-1
j_call: TRBJ2-1
d_call: .

cdr3_nt: TGCGCCAGCATGACAGGACTAGCGGCTACCACAGATACGCAGTATTTT
cdr3_aa: CASMTGLAATTDTQYF
clone_size: many
v_call: TRBV5-1
j_call: TRBJ2-3
d_call: TRBD2

cdr3_nt: TGTGCCATCAGTGAGCCGGGGGGGGCTAACTATGGCTACACCTTC
cdr3_aa: CAISEPGGANYGYTF
clone_size: many
v_call: TRBV10-3
j_call: TRBJ1-2
d_call: .

cdr3_nt: TGTGCCAGCAGCGTTAACGCCGGGACTAGCGCCTCACGTTCCTACGAGCAGTACTTC
cdr3_aa: CASSVNAGTSASRSYEQYF
clone_size: few
v_call: TRBV7-2
j_call: TRBJ2-7
d_call: TRBD2

cdr3_nt: TGCAGTGCTAGAGATTCTTTGGAAGGTACGCAGTATTTT
cdr3_aa: CSARDSLEGTQYF
clone_size: many
v_call: TRBV20-1
j_call: TRBJ2-3
d_call: .

cdr3_nt: TGTGCCAGCAGCTTGGGTGGGTTTGACACTGAAGCTTTCTTT
cdr3_aa: CASSLGGFDTEAFF
clone_size: few
v_call: TRBV7-3
j_call: TRBJ1-1
d_call: .

cdr3_nt: TGTGCCATCAGTGCCCGCACCTACCCCTCCTACGAGCAGTACTTC
cdr3_aa: CAISARTYPSYEQYF
clone_size: many
v_call: TRBV10-3
j_call: TRBJ2-7
d_call: .

cdr3_nt: TGTGCCAGCAGCCAAGGACAGGGGACGGCGTTAGGTGAAAAACTGTTTTTT
cdr3_aa: CASSQGQGTALGEKLFF
clone_size: many
v_call: TRBV3-1
j_call: TRBJ1-4
d_call: TRBD1

cdr3_nt: TGTGCCAGCAGTTTTTTCAGGGACTCCTACGAGCAGTACTTC
cdr3_aa: CASSFFRDSYEQYF
clone_size: .
v_call: TRBV12-3/TRBV12-4
j_call: TRBJ2-7
d_call: .

cdr3_nt: TGTGCCAGCAGTCCCTTAGGCCTAGCGGGAGGGCCGTCAGATACGCAGTATTTT
cdr3_aa: CASSPLGLAGGPSDTQYF
clone_size: many
v_call: TRBV27
j_call: TRBJ2-3
d_call: TRBD2

cdr3_nt: TGTGCCAGCAGCCAAAGAGACAGGAACACTGAAGCTTTCTTT
cdr3_aa: CASSQRDRNTEAFF
clone_size: few
v_call: TRBV3-1
j_call: TRBJ1-1
d_call: .

cdr3_nt: TGCGCCAGCAGCTCGGGACTGGAACCCTACGAGCAGTACTTC
cdr3_aa: CASSSGLEPYEQYF
clone_size: few
v_call: TRBV5-1
j_call: TRBJ2-7
d_call: .

cdr3_nt: TGTGCCAGCAGTGAAAGGTCGTCAACCCAACATAATTCACCCCTCCACTTT
cdr3_aa: CASSERSSTQHNSPLHF
clone_size: few
v_call: TRBV2
j_call: TRBJ1-6
d_call: .

cdr3_nt: TGTGCCAGCAGCCGGACGTGGGGGGGATACGAGCAGTACTTC
cdr3_aa: CASSRTWGGYEQYF
clone_size: few
v_call: TRBV3-1
j_call: TRBJ2-7
d_call: TRBD2

cdr3_nt: TGTGCCAGCAGTTTATCGTTCGTATCCTACGAGCAGTACTTC
cdr3_aa: CASSLSFVSYEQYF
clone_size: .
v_call: TRBV27
j_call: TRBJ2-7
d_call: .

cdr3_nt: TGTGCCAGCAGCCAAGCGGGGGGTAATCGGAATGAGCAGTTCTTC
cdr3_aa: CASSQAGGNRNEQFF
clone_size: many
v_call: TRBV12-3/TRBV12-4
j_call: TRBJ2-1
d_call: TRBD2

cdr3_nt: TGTGCCAGCAGTTACTCGAAAGTGAATCCCCACACTGAAGCTTTCTTT
cdr3_aa: CASSYSKVNPHTEAFF
clone_size: many
v_call: TRBV6-2/TRBV6-3
j_call: TRBJ1-1
d_call: .

cdr3_nt: TGTGCCAGCAGCTTAGAAGCGGGGGGGTACTCCTACAATGAGCAGTTCTTC
cdr3_aa: CASSLEAGGYSYNEQFF
clone_size: .
v_call: TRBV7-6
j_call: TRBJ2-1
d_call: TRBD2

cdr3_nt: TGTGCCAGCAACCTACTAGTCAGTGAGCAGTTCTTC
cdr3_aa: CASNLLVSEQFF
clone_size: many
v_call: TRBV2
j_call: TRBJ2-1
d_call: .

cdr3_nt: TGCAGTGCCGTTAGCGGGAGGATCACAGATACGCAGTATTTT
cdr3_aa: CSAVSGRITDTQYF
clone_size: many
v_call: TRBV20-1
j_call: TRBJ2-3
d_call: TRBD2

cdr3_nt: TGCAGTGCTCTGACAGGCTACGAGCAGTACTTC
cdr3_aa: CSALTGYEQYF
clone_size: many
v_call: TRBV20-1
j_call: TRBJ2-7
d_call: .

cdr3_nt: TGTGCCACCAGCAGAGATGCGGGAGGCTACACCTTC
cdr3_aa: CATSRDAGGYTF
clone_size: few
v_call: TRBV15
j_call: TRBJ1-2
d_call: .

cdr3_nt: TGTGCCAGCAGCTCAAGGGACACTAACACTGAAGCTTTCTTT
cdr3_aa: CASSSRDTNTEAFF
clone_size: many
v_call: TRBV7-9
j_call: TRBJ1-1
d_call: .

cdr3_nt: TGTGCCACCAGTGATTTGGGCGGGGGGAAATACAATGAGCAGTTCTTC
cdr3_aa: CATSDLGGGKYNEQFF
clone_size: many
v_call: TRBV24-1
j_call: TRBJ2-1
d_call: TRBD2

cdr3_nt: TGTGCCAGCAGCCTTGGACTAGCGGGGCTCGATGAGCAGTTCTTC
cdr3_aa: CASSLGLAGLDEQFF
clone_size: many
v_call: TRBV3-1
j_call: TRBJ2-1
d_call: TRBD2

cdr3_nt: TGTGCCAGCGGGGAGCGAGGGGCCAACGTCCTGACTTTC
cdr3_aa: CASGERGANVLTF
clone_size: .
v_call: TRBV12-3/TRBV12-4
j_call: TRBJ2-6
d_call: .

cdr3_nt: TGTGCCAGCAGCTTAGGTGGGAGGGCTGTTAGCACAGATACGCAGTATTTT
cdr3_aa: CASSLGGRAVSTDTQYF
clone_size: many
v_call: TRBV11-2
j_call: TRBJ2-3
d_call: TRBD2

cdr3_nt: TGTGCCAGCAGCTTAATGGGCAGGGTAGGATCACCCCTCCACTTT
cdr3_aa: CASSLMGRVGSPLHF
clone_size: few
v_call: TRBV7-3
j_call: TRBJ1-6
d_call: .